This is a list of T cell receptor beta chains from one sample in a study of cytomegalovirus exposure and HLA in healthy donors. Some clones are missing from TCRdb's copy, which holds only in-frame ones; the method was immunoSEQ multiplex PCR. The sample holds about 210,000 clones. Sequencing was carried out using PBMCs. The receptors derive from a young woman in good health and CMV-seropositive. Both conserved end residues are part of each CDR3. D genes are given only for firm matches.

v_gene	j_gene	d_gene	CDR3aa	CDR3nt
TRBV11-3	TRBJ2-5	-	CASSSQGSSGETQYF	TGTGCCAGCAGCTCACAAGGGAGTAGCGGTGAGACCCAGTACTTC
TRBV18	TRBJ1-5	-	CASSSHTNQPQHF	TGTGCCAGCTCATCCCACACCAATCAGCCCCAGCATTTT
TRBV29-1	TRBJ1-1	-	CSVTGMNTEAFF	TGCAGCGTCACAGGTATGAACACTGAAGCTTTCTTT
TRBV30	TRBJ1-1	-	CAWCRSGGTEAFF	TGTGCCTGGTGCCGCTCGGGTGGCACTGAAGCTTTCTTT
TRBV10-1	TRBJ1-1	-	CASSVAGNTEAFF	TGCGCCAGCAGTGTGGCGGGGAACACTGAAGCTTTCTTT
TRBV6-6	TRBJ1-6	-	CASSYSGEGGSPLHF	TGTGCCAGCAGTTACTCGGGGGAGGGGGGATCACCCCTCCACTTT
TRBV4-3	TRBJ2-2	TRBD2	CASSHVGGDSGRGNTGELFF	TGCGCCAGCAGCCATGTCGGGGGCGATAGCGGGAGAGGGAACACCGGGGAGCTGTTTTTT
TRBV4-1	TRBJ2-7	TRBD1	CASSQVAGTGIEQYF	TGCGCCAGCAGCCAAGTAGCCGGGACAGGGATCGAGCAGTACTTC
TRBV4-1	TRBJ2-3	-	CASSQDDRGGDTQYF	TGCGCCAGCAGCCAAGACGATAGGGGGGGAGATACGCAGTATTTT
TRBV5-1	TRBJ2-7	-	CASSLRERYEQYF	TGCGCCAGCAGCCTCCGGGAGAGGTACGAGCAGTACTTC
TRBV6-1	TRBJ2-5	TRBD2	CASSSGGLETQYF	TGTGCCAGTTCTAGCGGGGGATTGGAGACCCAGTACTTC
TRBV5-4	TRBJ1-2	TRBD1	CASSLWFEGAQGYTF	TGTGCCAGCAGCTTGTGGTTTGAGGGGGCGCAGGGCTACACCTTC
TRBV5-4	TRBJ2-7	-	CASSRGGSGTSYEQYF	TGTGCCAGCAGCCGTGGGGGCAGCGGGACCTCCTACGAGCAGTACTTC
TRBV2	TRBJ2-1	TRBD2	CASRLRGVPYNEQFF	TGTGCCAGCAGATTGCGGGGGGTCCCCTACAATGAGCAGTTCTTC
TRBV5-5	TRBJ2-7	-	CASSSRSYEQYF	TGTGCCAGCAGTTCCCGCTCCTACGAGCAGTACTTC
TRBV2	TRBJ2-3	-	CASSVVRAYGTDTQYF	TGTGCCAGCAGTGTAGTGAGAGCGTACGGCACAGATACGCAGTATTTT